This is a list of T cell receptor beta chains from one sample in a study of siplizumab effects on memory and regulatory T cells. The protocol was immunoSEQ multiplex PCR, while the TCRdb copy is restricted to in-frame clones and leaves out a portion. The sample consists of some 40,000 clones, roughly 90% of them appearing once. What was sequenced was naive CD4+ T cells sorted from blood. The receptors stem from a human donor in good health. Each CDR3 is given with its conserved first and last residue. D genes are given only for firm matches. The size field is filled for only some rows; it gives once, few, many or a size class.

clone size: -; J gene: TRBJ1-1; D gene: -; V gene: TRBV10-3; CDR3 length: 16; CDR3 DNA: TGTGCCATCAGTGAGTCGACCGGACGGATGAACACTGAAGCTTTCTTT; CDR3 protein: CAISESTGRMNTEAFF
clone size: -; J gene: TRBJ2-2; D gene: -; V gene: TRBV7-2; CDR3 length: 14; CDR3 DNA: TGTGCCAGCAGCTTAGAGGGGGGGTCCGGGGAGCTGTTTTTT; CDR3 protein: CASSLEGGSGELFF
clone size: -; J gene: TRBJ1-4; D gene: -; V gene: TRBV5-1; CDR3 length: 15; CDR3 DNA: TGCGCCAGCAGCTTGAAGGAGGGGGGAAATGAAAAACTGTTTTTT; CDR3 protein: CASSLKEGGNEKLFF
clone size: -; J gene: TRBJ1-5; D gene: TRBD1; V gene: TRBV28; CDR3 length: 14; CDR3 DNA: TGTGCCAGCATCCTCTCAGGGGGGAGTCAGCCCCAGCATTTT; CDR3 protein: CASILSGGSQPQHF
clone size: -; J gene: TRBJ1-4; D gene: TRBD1; V gene: TRBV5-1; CDR3 length: 15; CDR3 DNA: TGCGCCAGCAGTTCAACAGGGGCAACTAATGAAAAACTGTTTTTT; CDR3 protein: CASSSTGATNEKLFF
clone size: -; J gene: TRBJ1-5; D gene: -; V gene: TRBV6-6; CDR3 length: 15; CDR3 DNA: TGTGCCAGCAGTTACGGGACACCTAGCAATCAGCCCCAGCATTTT; CDR3 protein: CASSYGTPSNQPQHF
clone size: -; J gene: TRBJ2-5; D gene: -; V gene: TRBV7-9; CDR3 length: 14; CDR3 DNA: TGTGCCAGCAGCCCTCGAGGGGCTCAAGAGACCCAGTACTTC; CDR3 protein: CASSPRGAQETQYF
clone size: -; J gene: TRBJ1-2; D gene: -; V gene: TRBV7-2; CDR3 length: 15; CDR3 DNA: TGTGCCAGCAGCAAGAGCACAGGGTTTAACTATGGCTACACCTTC; CDR3 protein: CASSKSTGFNYGYTF
clone size: -; J gene: TRBJ2-3; D gene: TRBD2; V gene: TRBV6-4; CDR3 length: 15; CDR3 DNA: TGTGCCAGCAGTGATGCGGCGGGGGGCACAGATACGCAGTATTTT; CDR3 protein: CASSDAAGGTDTQYF
clone size: -; J gene: TRBJ2-7; D gene: -; V gene: TRBV6-5; CDR3 length: 12; CDR3 DNA: TGTGCCACACAGAGGGGGGGCTACGAGCAGTACTTC; CDR3 protein: CATQRGGYEQYF
clone size: few; J gene: TRBJ1-2; D gene: -; V gene: TRBV5-1; CDR3 length: 14; CDR3 DNA: TGCGCCAGCAGCTTGGCACGGGGAGATTATGGCTACACCTTC; CDR3 protein: CASSLARGDYGYTF
clone size: -; J gene: TRBJ2-3; D gene: -; V gene: TRBV9; CDR3 length: 12; CDR3 DNA: TGTGCCAGCAGCGCTACCACAGATACGCAGTATTTT; CDR3 protein: CASSATTDTQYF
clone size: -; J gene: TRBJ1-3; D gene: -; V gene: TRBV6-1; CDR3 length: 17; CDR3 DNA: TGTGCCAGCAGTGAGGCCGATCGAGTAAGCTCTGGAAACACCATATATTTT; CDR3 protein: CASSEADRVSSGNTIYF
clone size: -; J gene: TRBJ2-7; D gene: -; V gene: TRBV5-6; CDR3 length: 13; CDR3 DNA: TGTGCCAGCAGCTCTACAGGGAACTACGAGCAGTACTTC; CDR3 protein: CASSSTGNYEQYF
clone size: -; J gene: TRBJ2-7; D gene: TRBD1; V gene: TRBV5-1; CDR3 length: 14; CDR3 DNA: TGCGCCAGCAGCAAACAGGGGCCCTCCTACGAGCAGTACTTC; CDR3 protein: CASSKQGPSYEQYF
clone size: -; J gene: TRBJ1-1; D gene: -; V gene: TRBV5-1; CDR3 length: 14; CDR3 DNA: TGCGCCAGCAGCTTGGCAGCGGGGAACACTGAAGCTTTCTTT; CDR3 protein: CASSLAAGNTEAFF
clone size: -; J gene: TRBJ2-3; D gene: -; V gene: TRBV2; CDR3 length: 12; CDR3 DNA: TGTGCCAGCGACCTAGGGACAGATACGCAGTATTTT; CDR3 protein: CASDLGTDTQYF
clone size: -; J gene: TRBJ1-1; D gene: -; V gene: TRBV6-4; CDR3 length: 14; CDR3 DNA: TGTGCCAGCAGTGCGCGGGGACTTGTAACTGAAGCTTTCTTT; CDR3 protein: CASSARGLVTEAFF
clone size: once; J gene: TRBJ2-3; D gene: -; V gene: TRBV19; CDR3 length: 15; CDR3 DNA: TGTGCCAGTAGTATAGTAGGCAAGCTAACAGATACGCAGTATTTT; CDR3 protein: CASSIVGKLTDTQYF
clone size: -; J gene: TRBJ2-3; D gene: -; V gene: TRBV6-1; CDR3 length: 12; CDR3 DNA: TGTGCCAGCGCCCTTCACACAGATACGCAGTATTTT; CDR3 protein: CASALHTDTQYF